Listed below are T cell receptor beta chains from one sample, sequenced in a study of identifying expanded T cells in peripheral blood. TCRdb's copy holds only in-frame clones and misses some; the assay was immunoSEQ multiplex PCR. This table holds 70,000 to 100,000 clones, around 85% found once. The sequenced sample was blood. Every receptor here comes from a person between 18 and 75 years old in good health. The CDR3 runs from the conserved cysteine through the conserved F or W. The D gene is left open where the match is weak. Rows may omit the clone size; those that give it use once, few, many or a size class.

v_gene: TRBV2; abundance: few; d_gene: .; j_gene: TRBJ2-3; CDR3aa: CASSDLGVTDTQYF; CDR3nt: TGTGCCAGCAGTGACTTGGGTGTCACAGATACGCAGTATTTT
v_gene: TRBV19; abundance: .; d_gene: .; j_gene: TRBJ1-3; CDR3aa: CASSDSEWNTIYF; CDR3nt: TGTGCCAGTAGCGACAGTGAGTGGAACACCATATATTTT
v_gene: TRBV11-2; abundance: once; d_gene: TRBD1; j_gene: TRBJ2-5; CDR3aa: CASSSGDRVLGETQYF; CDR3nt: TGTGCCAGCAGCTCTGGGGACAGGGTGTTAGGAGAGACCCAGTACTTC
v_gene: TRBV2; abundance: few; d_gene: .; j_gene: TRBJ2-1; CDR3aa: CASWKGYNEQFF; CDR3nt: TGTGCCAGCTGGAAGGGGTACAATGAGCAGTTCTTC
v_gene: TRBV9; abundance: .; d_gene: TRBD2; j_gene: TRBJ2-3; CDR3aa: CASSVAILAGGWGTDTQYF; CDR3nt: TGTGCCAGCAGCGTAGCGATACTAGCGGGGGGGTGGGGCACAGATACGCAGTATTTT
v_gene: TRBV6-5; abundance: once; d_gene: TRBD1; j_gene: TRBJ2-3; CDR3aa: CASLKTGTDTQYF; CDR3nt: TGTGCCAGCCTAAAGACAGGGACGGATACGCAGTATTTT
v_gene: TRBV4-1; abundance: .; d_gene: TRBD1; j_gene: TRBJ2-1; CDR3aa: CASSTGQRSSYNEQFF; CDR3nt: TGCGCCAGCAGCACGGGACAGAGAAGCTCCTACAATGAGCAGTTCTTC
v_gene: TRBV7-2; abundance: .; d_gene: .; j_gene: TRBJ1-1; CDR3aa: CASSLASQLYTEAFF; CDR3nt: TGTGCCAGCAGCTTAGCTTCTCAACTATACACTGAAGCTTTCTTT
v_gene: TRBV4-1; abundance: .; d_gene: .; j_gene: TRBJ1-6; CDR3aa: CASSQAAHRETISPLHF; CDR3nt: TGCGCCAGCAGCCAAGCTGCTCACCGGGAGACGATTTCACCCCTCCACTTT
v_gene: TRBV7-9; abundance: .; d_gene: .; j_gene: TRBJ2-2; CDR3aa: CASSTGQRNTGELFF; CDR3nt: TGTGCCAGCAGCACAGGACAGAGGAACACCGGGGAGCTGTTTTTT
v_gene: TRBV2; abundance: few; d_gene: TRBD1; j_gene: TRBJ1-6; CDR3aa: CATEQGYNSPLHF; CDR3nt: TGTGCCACCGAACAGGGGTATAATTCACCCCTCCACTTT
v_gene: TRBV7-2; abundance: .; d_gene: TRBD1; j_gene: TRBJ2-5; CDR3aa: CASSFQGAQETQYF; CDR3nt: TGTGCCAGCAGCTTCCAGGGGGCGCAAGAGACCCAGTACTTC
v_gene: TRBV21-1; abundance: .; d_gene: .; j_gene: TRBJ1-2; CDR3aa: CASSKGVTDHTF; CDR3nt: TGTGCCAGCAGCAAAGGTGTGACAGATCACACCTTC
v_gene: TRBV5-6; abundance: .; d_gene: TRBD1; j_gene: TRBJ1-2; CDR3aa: CASSLRDRFYGYTF; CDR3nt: TGTGCCAGCAGCCTCCGGGACAGATTCTATGGCTACACCTTC
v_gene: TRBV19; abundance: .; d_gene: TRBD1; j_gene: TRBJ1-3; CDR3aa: CASSSSRQGMVRGNTIYF; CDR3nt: TGTGCCAGTAGTTCTTCGAGACAGGGGATGGTGCGTGGAAACACCATATATTTT
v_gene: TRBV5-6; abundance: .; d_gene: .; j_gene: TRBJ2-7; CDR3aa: CASSWATVGPYEQYF; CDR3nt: TGTGCCAGCAGCTGGGCCACCGTTGGACCCTACGAGCAGTACTTC
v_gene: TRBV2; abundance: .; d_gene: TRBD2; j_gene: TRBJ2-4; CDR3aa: CASSPTRGVAGVIAKNIQYF; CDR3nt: TGTGCCAGCAGTCCAACGAGGGGGGTAGCGGGAGTTATAGCCAAAAACATTCAGTACTTC
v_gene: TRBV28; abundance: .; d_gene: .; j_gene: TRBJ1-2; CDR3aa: CASSTQDGLYNYGYTF; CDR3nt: TGTGCCAGCAGCACCCAGGACGGACTCTATAACTATGGCTACACCTTC
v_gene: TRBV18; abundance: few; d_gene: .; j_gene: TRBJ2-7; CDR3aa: CASSRGANTYEQYF; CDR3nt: TGTGCCAGCTCACGCGGGGCAAACACTTACGAGCAGTACTTC
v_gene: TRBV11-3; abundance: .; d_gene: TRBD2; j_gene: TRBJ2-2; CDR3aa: CASRPGGTNTGELFF; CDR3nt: TGTGCCAGCAGGCCGGGAGGAACGAACACCGGGGAGCTGTTTTTT
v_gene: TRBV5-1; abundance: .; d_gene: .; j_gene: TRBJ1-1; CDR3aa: CASSPREGMNTEAFF; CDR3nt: TGCGCCAGCAGCCCTCGGGAGGGAATGAACACTGAAGCTTTCTTT
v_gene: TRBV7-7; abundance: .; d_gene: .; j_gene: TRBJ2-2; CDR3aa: CASSSQGYTGELFF; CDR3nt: TGTGCCAGCAGCTCCCAGGGATACACCGGGGAGCTGTTTTTT
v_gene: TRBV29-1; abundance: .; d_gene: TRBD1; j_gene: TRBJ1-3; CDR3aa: CSVERQGRNTIYF; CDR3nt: TGCAGCGTTGAACGACAGGGGCGAAACACCATATATTTT
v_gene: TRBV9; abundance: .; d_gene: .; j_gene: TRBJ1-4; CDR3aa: CASSPRTVSNEKLFF; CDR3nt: TGTGCCAGCAGCCCCCGGACGGTATCTAATGAAAAACTGTTTTTT
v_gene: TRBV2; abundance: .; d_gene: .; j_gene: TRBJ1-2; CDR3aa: CASSEPVRGRQLRLSYGYTF; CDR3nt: TGTGCCAGCAGTGAACCAGTTCGGGGTAGACAGCTTCGATTAAGTTATGGCTACACCTTC
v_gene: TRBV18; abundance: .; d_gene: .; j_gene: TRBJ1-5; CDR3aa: CASSPVANQPQHF; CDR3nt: TGTGCCAGCTCCCCCGTGGCAAATCAGCCCCAGCATTTT
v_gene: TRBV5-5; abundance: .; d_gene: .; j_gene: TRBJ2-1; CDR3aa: CASRRTGRATRSYNEQFF; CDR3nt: TGTGCCAGCAGGAGGACTGGGCGGGCTACGAGGTCCTACAATGAGCAGTTCTTC
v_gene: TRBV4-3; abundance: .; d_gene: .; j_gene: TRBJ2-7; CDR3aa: CASSQGLTLSGQGADEQYF; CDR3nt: TGCGCCAGCAGCCAAGGTCTTACCCTCAGTGGGCAGGGAGCTGACGAGCAGTACTTC
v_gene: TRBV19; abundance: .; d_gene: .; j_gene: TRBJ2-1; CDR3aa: CASSIMGSSYNEQFF; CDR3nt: TGTGCCAGTAGTATAATGGGCAGCTCCTACAATGAGCAGTTCTTC